A single sample is the source of the 2 T cell receptor beta chains below, sequenced in a study of metastatic and nonmetastatic thyroid tumors. Via MiXCR, TCRdb re-called the PCR reads. The sample includes roughly 90,000 clones, about 16% of them seen just once. Until they underwent thyroid surgery, no patient had received any treatment. Sequenced input: blood. The receptors derive from a female donor with papillary thyroid cancer or a benign thyroid nodule (not recorded which). Some clones in this sample may be carry-over from other donors' samples.

This clone has at least ten counts. This rearrangement joins TRBV2 to TRBJ2-7; D gene uncertain. The CDR3 contains 16 residues. The germline V and J ends were trimmed by 1 base and 0 bases, with 13 bases remaining between them. Germline lookup yields CDR1 SNHLY and CDR2 FYNNEI. The CDR3 here is CASSEGPSLDSYEQYF. The CDR3 nucleotides read TGTGCCAGCAGTGAAGGGCCCTCCCTCGACTCCTACGAGCAGTACTTC.

This clone was seen ten or more times. J is TRBJ1-1 and V is TRBV9; tentatively, D is TRBD1 (5 bases). Germline CDR1 reads SGDLS; CDR2 reads YYNGEE. This CDR3 contains 15 residues. Trimming pared 3 bases from V and 1 base from J, leaving 13 bases between. CDR3 sequence (DNA): TGTGCCAGCAGCGCCGGGGGGACGGCGAACACTGAAGCTTTCTTT. Its protein product is CASSAGGTANTEAFF.